This T cell receptor (beta chain) was profiled in a study of response to subunit inactivated influenza vaccine. Using its own MiXCR run on the RT-PCR reads, TCRdb lists one record per CDR3 protein. The sample holds over 800,000 distinct CDR3 sequences, around 20% seen once. Germline V CDR1 and CDR2: MNHEY, SVGEGT. Trimming left V 1 base short and J 9 bases short, with 16 bases between. CDR3 length: 15 amino acids. The study's findings and limits: Researchers suggested that each seasonal influenza vaccination recruits few new T cells.

About this clonotype: Its antigen remains unknown.

This chain joins TRBV6-2 or TRBV6-3 and TRBJ2-1, with D perhaps matching TRBD1 or TRBD2 (6 bases each). The material sequenced was PBMCs from blood, taken more than 4 days after vaccination. The clonotype comes from a middle-aged man who received an inactivated influenza vaccine. Here the CDR3 DNA reads TGTGCCAGCAGTTACTTAGGGGGGAGAGGTAGTGAGCAGTTCTTC. This sequence encodes CASSYLGGRGSEQFF.